This T cell receptor beta chain was captured by sequencing in a study of blood T cells in healthy people across ages. A second about 6 to 12 cycle PCR used barcoded and J-beta primers. A single record per CDR3 protein comes from TCRdb applying MiXCR to the 5' RACE reads. Among roughly 680,000 distinct CDR3 sequences, around 52% were seen once, and the ten largest hold approximately 15%. The germline V and J ends were trimmed by 4 bases and 2 bases, with 9 bases remaining between them. The CDR3 is made up of 13 amino acids. Per germline, CDR1 SGHVS and CDR2 FQNEAQ. A minimum of 6.5 million PBMCs was isolated per sample. Of note for this clonotype: Its antigen is not known. A much bigger clone sits one base away, suggesting this may be a read error.

Overall study findings and caveats: Naive T cell percentage showed a strong correlation with the diversity of TCR beta. Naive CD4+ cell counts and diversity both ran higher in long-lived than in aged donors.

The clonotype comes from an elderly woman in good health. The chain has TRBV7-8 and TRBJ2-7, with D perhaps matching TRBD2 (5 bases). The sample taken for sequencing was blood. CDR3 region: CASSSGVTYEQYF. DNA for the CDR3: TGTGCCAGCAGCTCCGGGGTGACCTACGAGCAGTACTTC.